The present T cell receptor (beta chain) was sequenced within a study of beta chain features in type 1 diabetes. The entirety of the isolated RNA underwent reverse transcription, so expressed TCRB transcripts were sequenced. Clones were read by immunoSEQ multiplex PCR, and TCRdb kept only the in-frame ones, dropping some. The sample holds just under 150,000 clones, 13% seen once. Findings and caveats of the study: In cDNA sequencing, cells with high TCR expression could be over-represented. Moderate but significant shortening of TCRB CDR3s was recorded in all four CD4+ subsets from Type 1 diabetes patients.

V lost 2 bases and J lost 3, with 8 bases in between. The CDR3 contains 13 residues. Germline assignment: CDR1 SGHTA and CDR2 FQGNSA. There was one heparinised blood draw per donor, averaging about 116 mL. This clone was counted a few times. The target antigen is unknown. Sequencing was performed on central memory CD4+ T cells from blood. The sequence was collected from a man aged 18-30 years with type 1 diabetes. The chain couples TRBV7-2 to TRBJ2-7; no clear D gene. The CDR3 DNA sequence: TGTGCCAGCAGCTTAACACAGAGCTACGAGCAGTACTTC. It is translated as CASSLTQSYEQYF.